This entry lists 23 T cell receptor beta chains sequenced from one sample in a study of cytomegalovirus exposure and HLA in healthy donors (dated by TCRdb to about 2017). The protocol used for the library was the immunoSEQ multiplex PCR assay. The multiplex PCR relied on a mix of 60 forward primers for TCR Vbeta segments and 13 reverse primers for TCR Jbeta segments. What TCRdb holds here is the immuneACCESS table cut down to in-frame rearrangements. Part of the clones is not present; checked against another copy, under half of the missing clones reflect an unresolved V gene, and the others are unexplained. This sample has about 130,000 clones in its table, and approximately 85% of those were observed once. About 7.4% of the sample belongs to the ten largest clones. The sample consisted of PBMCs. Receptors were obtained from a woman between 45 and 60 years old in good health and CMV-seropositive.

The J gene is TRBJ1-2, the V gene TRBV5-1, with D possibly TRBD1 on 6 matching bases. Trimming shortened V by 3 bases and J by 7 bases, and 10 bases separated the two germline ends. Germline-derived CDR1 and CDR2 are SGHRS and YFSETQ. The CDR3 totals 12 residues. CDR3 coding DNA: TGCGCCAGCAGCTCAGGGGTTGGTGGCTACACCTTC. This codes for CASSSGVGGYTF.

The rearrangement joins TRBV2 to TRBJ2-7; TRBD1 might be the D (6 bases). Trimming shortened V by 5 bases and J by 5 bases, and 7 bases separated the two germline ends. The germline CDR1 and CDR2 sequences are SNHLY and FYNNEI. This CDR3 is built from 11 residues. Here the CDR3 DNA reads TGTGCCAGCAGTCCAGGGGACGAGCAGTACTTC. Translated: CASSPGDEQYF.

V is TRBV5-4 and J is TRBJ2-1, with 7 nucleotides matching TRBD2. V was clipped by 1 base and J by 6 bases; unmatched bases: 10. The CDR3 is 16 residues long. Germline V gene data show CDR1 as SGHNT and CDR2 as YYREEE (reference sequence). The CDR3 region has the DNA TGTGCCAGCAGCTTGTCGTCGAATTTAGCGGGCAATGAGCAGTTCTTC. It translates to CASSLSSNLAGNEQFF.

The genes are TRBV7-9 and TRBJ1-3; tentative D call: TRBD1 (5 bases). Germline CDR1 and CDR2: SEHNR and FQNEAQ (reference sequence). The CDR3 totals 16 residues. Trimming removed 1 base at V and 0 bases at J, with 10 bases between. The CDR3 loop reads CASSLVGRDSGNTIYF. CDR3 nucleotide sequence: TGTGCCAGCAGCTTAGTTGGCAGGGACTCTGGAAACACCATATATTTT.

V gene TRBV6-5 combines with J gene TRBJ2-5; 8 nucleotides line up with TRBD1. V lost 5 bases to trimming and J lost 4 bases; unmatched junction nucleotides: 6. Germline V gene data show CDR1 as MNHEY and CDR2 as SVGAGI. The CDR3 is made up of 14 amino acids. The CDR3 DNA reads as TGTGCCAGCAGTCCGGACAGGGTATCAGAGACCCAGTACTTC. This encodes CASSPDRVSETQYF.

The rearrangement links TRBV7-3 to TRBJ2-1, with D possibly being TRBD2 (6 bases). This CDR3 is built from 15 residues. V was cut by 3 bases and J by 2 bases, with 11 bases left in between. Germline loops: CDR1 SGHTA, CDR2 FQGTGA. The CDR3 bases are TGTGCCAGCAGCTTGAGGGGCGGGGCCTACAATGAGCAGTTCTTC. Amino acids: CASSLRGGAYNEQFF.

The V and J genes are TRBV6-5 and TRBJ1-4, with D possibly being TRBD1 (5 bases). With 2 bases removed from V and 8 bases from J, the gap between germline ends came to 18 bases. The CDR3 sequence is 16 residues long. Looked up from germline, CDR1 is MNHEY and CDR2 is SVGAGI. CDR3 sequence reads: CASSYGTGTGGEKLFF. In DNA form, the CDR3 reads TGTGCCAGCAGTTACGGTACCGGGACGGGAGGCGAAAAACTGTTTTTT.

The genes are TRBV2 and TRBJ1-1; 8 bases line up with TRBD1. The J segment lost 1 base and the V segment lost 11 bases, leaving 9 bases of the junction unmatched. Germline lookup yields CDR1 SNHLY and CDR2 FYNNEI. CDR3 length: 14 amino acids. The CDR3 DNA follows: TGTGCCGCACGACAGGGGACCCGGAACACTGAAGCTTTCTTT. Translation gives CAARQGTRNTEAFF.

For the CDR3, the DNA is TGCGCCAGCAGCTTCTACGCGGGAGGGCGTACAGATACGCAGTATTTT. This sequence encodes CASSFYAGGRTDTQYF. V gene TRBV5-1 combines with J gene TRBJ2-3; 9 nucleotides align to TRBD2. Germline trimming cut 2 bases from V and 3 bases from J; bases unmatched to any gene: 7. This CDR3 region has 16 residues. Germline V lookup: CDR1 SGHRS, CDR2 YFSETQ.

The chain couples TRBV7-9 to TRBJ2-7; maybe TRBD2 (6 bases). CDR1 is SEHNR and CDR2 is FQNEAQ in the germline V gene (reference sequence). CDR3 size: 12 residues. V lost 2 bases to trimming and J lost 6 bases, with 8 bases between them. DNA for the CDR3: TGTGCCAGCAGCTTAACGGAGGGCGAGCAGTACTTC. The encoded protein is CASSLTEGEQYF. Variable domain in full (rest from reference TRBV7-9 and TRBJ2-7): DTGVSQNPRHKITKRGQNVTFRCDPISEHNRLYWYRQTLGQGPEFLTYFQNEAQLEKSRLLSDRFSAERPKGSFSTLEIQRTEQGDSAMYLCASSLTEGEQYFGPGTRLTVT.

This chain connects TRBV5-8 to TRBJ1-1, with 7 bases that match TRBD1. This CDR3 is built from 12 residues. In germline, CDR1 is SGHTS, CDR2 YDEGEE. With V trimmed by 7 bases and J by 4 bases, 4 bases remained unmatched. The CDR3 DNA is TGTGCCAGCCGGACAGGACTCACTGAAGCTTTCTTT. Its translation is CASRTGLTEAFF.

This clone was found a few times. CDR3 sequence: CASSASYAYEQYF. In DNA form, the CDR3 reads TGTGCCAGCAGCGCAAGCTATGCCTACGAGCAGTACTTC. The genes are TRBV7-9 and TRBJ2-7; D is unresolved. Germline V gene lookup returns CDR1 SEHNR and CDR2 FQNEAQ (reference sequence). Trimming left V 5 bases short and J 2 bases short, with 10 bases between. CDR3 size: 13 residues.

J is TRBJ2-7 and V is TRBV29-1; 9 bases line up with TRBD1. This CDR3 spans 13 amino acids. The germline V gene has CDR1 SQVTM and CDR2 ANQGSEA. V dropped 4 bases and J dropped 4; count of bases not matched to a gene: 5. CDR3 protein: CSVVWGQGYEQYF. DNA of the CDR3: TGCAGCGTTGTATGGGGACAGGGTTACGAGCAGTACTTC.

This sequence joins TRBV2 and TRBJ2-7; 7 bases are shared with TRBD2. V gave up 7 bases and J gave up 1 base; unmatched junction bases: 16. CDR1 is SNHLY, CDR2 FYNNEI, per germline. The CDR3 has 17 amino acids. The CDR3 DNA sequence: TGTGCCAGCACGGCATCTCCCCCGTCCGGGGGGTCCTACGAGCAGTACTTC. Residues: CASTASPPSGGSYEQYF.

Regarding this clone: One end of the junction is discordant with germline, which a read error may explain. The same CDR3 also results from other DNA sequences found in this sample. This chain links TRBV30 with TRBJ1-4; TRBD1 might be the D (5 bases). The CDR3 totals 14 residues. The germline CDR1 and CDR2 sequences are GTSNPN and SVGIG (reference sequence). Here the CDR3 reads CAWTETVNNEKLFF. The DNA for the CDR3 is TGTGCCTGGACCGAGACAGTCAACAATGAAAAACTGTTTTTC.

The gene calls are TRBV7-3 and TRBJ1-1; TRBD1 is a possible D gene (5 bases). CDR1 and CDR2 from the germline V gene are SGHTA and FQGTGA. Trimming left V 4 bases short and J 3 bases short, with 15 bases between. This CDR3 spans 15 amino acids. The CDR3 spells CASSSTGDSDTEAFF. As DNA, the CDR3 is TGTGCCAGCAGCTCAACAGGCGACTCCGACACTGAAGCTTTCTTT.

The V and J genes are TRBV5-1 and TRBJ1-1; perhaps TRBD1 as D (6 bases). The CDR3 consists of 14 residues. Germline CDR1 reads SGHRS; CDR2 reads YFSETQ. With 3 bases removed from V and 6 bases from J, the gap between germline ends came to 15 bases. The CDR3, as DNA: TGCGCCAGCAGCTCGGACAGTAGAATCGCTGAAGCTTTCTTT. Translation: CASSSDSRIAEAFF.

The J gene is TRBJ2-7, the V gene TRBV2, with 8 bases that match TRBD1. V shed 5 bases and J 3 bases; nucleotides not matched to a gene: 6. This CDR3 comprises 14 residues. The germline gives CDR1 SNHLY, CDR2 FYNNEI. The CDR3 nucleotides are TGTGCCAGCAGTCCAGGGGGCGCAGGCTACGAGCAGTACTTC. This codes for CASSPGGAGYEQYF.

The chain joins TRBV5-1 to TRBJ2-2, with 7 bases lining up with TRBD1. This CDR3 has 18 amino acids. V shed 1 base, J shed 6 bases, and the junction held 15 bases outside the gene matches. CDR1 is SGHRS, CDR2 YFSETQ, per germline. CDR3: CASSLRAQTGPSAGELFF. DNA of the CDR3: TGCGCCAGCAGCTTGAGGGCCCAGACAGGGCCGAGTGCCGGGGAGCTGTTTTTT.

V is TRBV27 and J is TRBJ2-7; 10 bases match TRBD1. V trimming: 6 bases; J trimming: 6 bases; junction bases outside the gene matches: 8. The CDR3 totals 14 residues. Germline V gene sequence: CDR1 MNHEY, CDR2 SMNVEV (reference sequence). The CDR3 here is CASRGQGRSPEQYF. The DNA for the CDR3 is TGTGCCAGCAGGGGACAGGGGCGTTCTCCCGAGCAGTACTTC.

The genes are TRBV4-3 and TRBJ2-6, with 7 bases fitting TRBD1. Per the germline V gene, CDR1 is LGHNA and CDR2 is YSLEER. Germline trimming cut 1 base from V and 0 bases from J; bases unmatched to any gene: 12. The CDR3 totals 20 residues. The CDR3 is CASSQGFRQGKFSGANVLTF. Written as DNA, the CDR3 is TGCGCCAGCAGCCAAGGGTTCCGACAGGGCAAATTCTCTGGGGCCAACGTCCTGACTTTC.

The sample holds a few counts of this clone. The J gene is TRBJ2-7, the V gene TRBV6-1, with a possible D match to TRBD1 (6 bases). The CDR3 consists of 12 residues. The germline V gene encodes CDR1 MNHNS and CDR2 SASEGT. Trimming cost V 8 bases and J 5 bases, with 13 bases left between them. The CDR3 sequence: CASLTGWNEQYF. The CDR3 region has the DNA TGTGCCAGCCTGACAGGTTGGAACGAGCAGTACTTC.

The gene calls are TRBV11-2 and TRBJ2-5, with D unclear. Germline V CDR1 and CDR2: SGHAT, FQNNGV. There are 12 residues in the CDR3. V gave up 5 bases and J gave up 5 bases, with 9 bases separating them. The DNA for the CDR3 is TGTGCCAGCAGCCCGCACCGGGAGACCCAGTACTTC. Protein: CASSPHRETQYF.